This T cell receptor (beta chain) was recovered during a study of cytomegalovirus exposure and HLA in healthy donors. In the case of this clone: Antigen specificity is unknown.

The CDR3 consists of 13 residues. The germline V and J ends were trimmed by 2 bases and 6 bases, with 14 bases remaining between them. Germline loops: CDR1 SQVTM, CDR2 ANQGSEA. Use of 60 Vbeta and 13 Jbeta primers characterized the PCR. The authors' processing: A follow-up analysis tallied 65 million to 80 million unique TCR beta chains, roughly 11 million shared. The repertoire was sequenced with immunoSEQ multiplex PCR; TCRdb's copy has only in-frame clones and lacks some. Clonal size and the V and J genes are those of that table, whereas D and trimming came from the DNA. The sample contains approximately 130,000 clones, about two thirds of which appear only once. All the people who gave samples were healthy bone marrow donors. Study-wide results and caveats: Later work showed greater clonal expansion in HLA-associated TCR beta chains than in equally common others.

This clonotype was sampled from a human donor in good health. The chain is built from TRBV29-1 and TRBJ2-7; a possible D gene is TRBD1 (6 bases). Sequenced: PBMCs. In nucleotides, the CDR3 is TGCAGCGTTGAACCGACAGGCTTCGGCGAGCAGTACTTC. Amino acids: CSVEPTGFGEQYF.